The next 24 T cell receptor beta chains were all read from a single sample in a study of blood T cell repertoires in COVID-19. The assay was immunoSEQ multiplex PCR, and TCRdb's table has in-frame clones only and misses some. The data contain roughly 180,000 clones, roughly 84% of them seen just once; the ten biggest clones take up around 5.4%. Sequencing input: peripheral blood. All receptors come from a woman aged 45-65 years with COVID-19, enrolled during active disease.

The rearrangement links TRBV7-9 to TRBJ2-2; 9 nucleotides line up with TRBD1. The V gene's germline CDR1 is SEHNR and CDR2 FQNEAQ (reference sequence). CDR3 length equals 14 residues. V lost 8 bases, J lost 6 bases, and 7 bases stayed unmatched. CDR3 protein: CASAQDRGSGELFF. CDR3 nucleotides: TGTGCCAGCGCCCAGGACAGGGGATCCGGGGAGCTGTTTTTT.

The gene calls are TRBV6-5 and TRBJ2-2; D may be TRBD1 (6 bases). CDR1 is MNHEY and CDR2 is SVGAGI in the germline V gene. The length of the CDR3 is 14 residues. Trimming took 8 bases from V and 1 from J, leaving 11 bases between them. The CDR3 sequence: CASPGTKNTGELFF. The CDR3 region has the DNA TGTGCCAGCCCCGGGACAAAGAACACCGGGGAGCTGTTTTTT.

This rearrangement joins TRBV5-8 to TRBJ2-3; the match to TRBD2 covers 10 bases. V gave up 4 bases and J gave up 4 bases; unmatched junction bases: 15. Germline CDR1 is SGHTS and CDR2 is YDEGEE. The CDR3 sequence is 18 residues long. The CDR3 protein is CASSGLAGAPVGSDTQYF. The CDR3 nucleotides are TGTGCCAGCAGCGGTCTAGCGGGGGCCCCGGTGGGGTCAGATACGCAGTATTTT. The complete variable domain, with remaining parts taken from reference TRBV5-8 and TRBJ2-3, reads EAGVTQSPTHLIKTRGQQATLRCSPISGHTSVYWYQQALGLGLQFLLWYDEGEERNRGNFPPRFSGRQFPNYSSELNVNALELEDSALYLCASSGLAGAPVGSDTQYFGPGTRLTVL.

CDR3 DNA: TGTGCCAGCAGCCTCCGGGACAAGCCCTACGAGCAGTACTTC. Residues: CASSLRDKPYEQYF. The J gene is TRBJ2-7, the V gene TRBV9, with D perhaps TRBD1 (6 bases). This CDR3 has 14 amino acids. Trimming stripped 4 bases from V and 2 bases from J, with 13 bases between. Germline V lookup: CDR1 SGDLS, CDR2 YYNGEE.

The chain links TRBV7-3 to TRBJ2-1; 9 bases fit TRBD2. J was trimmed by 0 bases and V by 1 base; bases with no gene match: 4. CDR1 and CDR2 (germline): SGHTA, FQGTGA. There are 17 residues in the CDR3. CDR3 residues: CASSLSSGGSSYNEQFF. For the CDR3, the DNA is TGTGCCAGCAGCTTAAGTAGCGGGGGAAGCTCCTACAATGAGCAGTTCTTC.

DNA of the CDR3: TGTGCCAGCAGCCCATCGCGGGGGGCACCGGCTAACTATGGCTACACCTTC. Translation: CASSPSRGAPANYGYTF. This chain uses TRBV5-4 with TRBJ1-2; tentative D call: TRBD1 (6 bases). The CDR3 consists of 17 residues. Germline V lookup: CDR1 SGHNT, CDR2 YYREEE (reference sequence). V gave up 4 bases and J gave up 0 bases, with 19 bases separating them.

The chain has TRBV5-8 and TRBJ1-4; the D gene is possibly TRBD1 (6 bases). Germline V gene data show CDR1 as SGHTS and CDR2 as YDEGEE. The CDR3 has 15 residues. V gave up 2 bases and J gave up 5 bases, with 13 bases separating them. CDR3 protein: CASSLQGIVNEKLFF. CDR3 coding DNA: TGTGCCAGCAGCTTACAGGGAATTGTAAATGAAAAACTGTTTTTT. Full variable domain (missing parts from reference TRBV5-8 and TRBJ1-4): EAGVTQSPTHLIKTRGQQATLRCSPISGHTSVYWYQQALGLGLQFLLWYDEGEERNRGNFPPRFSGRQFPNYSSELNVNALELEDSALYLCASSLQGIVNEKLFFGSGTQLSVL.

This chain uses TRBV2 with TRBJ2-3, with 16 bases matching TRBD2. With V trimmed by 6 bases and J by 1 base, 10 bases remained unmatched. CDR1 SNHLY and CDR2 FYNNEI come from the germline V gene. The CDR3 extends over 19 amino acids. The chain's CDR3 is CASRTPGLAGGLGTDTQYF. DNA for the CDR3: TGTGCCAGCAGGACGCCGGGACTAGCGGGGGGGCTCGGCACAGATACGCAGTATTTT.

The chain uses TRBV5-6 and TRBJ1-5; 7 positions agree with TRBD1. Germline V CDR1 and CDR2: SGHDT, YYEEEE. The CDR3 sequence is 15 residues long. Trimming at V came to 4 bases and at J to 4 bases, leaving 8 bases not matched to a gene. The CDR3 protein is CASSGKGTVNQPQHF. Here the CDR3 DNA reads TGTGCCAGCAGCGGGAAGGGGACAGTAAATCAGCCCCAGCATTTT.

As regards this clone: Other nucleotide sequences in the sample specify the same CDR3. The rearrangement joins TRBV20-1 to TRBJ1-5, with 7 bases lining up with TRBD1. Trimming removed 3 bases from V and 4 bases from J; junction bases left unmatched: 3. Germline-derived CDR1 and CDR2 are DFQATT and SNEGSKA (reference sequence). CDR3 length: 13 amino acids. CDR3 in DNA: TGCAGTGCTAGTGCACAGGGGAATCAGCCCCAGCATTTT. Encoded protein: CSASAQGNQPQHF.

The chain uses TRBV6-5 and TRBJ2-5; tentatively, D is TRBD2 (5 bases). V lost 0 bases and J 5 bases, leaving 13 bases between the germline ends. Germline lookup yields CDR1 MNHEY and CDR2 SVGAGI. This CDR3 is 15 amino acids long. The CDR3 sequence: CASSYSEGWRETQYF. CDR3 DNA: TGTGCCAGCAGTTACTCCGAGGGCTGGCGGGAGACCCAGTACTTC.

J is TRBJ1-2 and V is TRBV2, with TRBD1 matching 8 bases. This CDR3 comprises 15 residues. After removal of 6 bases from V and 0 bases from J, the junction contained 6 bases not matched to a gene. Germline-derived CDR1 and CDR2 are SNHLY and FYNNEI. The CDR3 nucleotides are TGTGCCAGCAGGTACGACAGGGGAGCTAACTATGGCTACACCTTC. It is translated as CASRYDRGANYGYTF.

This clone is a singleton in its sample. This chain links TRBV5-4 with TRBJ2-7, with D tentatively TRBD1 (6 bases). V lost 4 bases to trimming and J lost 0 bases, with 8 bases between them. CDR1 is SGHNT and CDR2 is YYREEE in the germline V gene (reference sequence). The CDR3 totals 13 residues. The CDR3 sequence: CASSPRGSYEQYF. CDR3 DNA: TGTGCCAGCAGCCCCAGGGGCTCCTACGAGCAGTACTTC.

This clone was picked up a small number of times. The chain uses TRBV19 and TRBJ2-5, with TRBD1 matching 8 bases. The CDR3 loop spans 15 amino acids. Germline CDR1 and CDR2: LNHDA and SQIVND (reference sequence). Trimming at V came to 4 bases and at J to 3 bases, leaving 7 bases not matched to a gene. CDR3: CASSTTGQGKETQYF. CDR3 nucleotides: TGTGCCAGTAGTACCACAGGACAGGGAAAAGAGACCCAGTACTTC.

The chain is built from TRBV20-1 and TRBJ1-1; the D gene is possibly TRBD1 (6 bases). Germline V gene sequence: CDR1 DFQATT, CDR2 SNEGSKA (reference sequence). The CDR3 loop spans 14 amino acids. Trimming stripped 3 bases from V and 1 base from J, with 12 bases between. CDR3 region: CSASLGTQNTEAFF. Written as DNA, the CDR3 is TGCAGTGCTAGTCTTGGGACACAGAACACTGAAGCTTTCTTT.

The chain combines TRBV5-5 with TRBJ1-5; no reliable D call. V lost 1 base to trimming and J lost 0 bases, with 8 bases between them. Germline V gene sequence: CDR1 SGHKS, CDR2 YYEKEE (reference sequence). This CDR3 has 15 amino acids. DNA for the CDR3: TGTGCCAGCAGCTTGTGGCCTGGTAGCAATCAGCCCCAGCATTTT. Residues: CASSLWPGSNQPQHF.

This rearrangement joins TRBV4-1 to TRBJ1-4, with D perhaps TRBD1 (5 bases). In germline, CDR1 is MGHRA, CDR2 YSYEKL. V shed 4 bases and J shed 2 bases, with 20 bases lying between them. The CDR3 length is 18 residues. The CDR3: CASSPGRDARKTNEKLFF. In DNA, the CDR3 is TGCGCCAGCAGCCCTGGGCGGGACGCCCGAAAGACTAATGAAAAACTGTTTTTT.

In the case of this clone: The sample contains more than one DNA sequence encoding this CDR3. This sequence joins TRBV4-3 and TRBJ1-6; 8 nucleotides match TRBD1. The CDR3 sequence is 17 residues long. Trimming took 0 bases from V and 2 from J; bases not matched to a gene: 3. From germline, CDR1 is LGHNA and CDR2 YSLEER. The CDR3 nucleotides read TGCGCCAGCAGCCAAGAATGGACAGGGCCCTATAATTCACCCCTCCACTTT. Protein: CASSQEWTGPYNSPLHF.

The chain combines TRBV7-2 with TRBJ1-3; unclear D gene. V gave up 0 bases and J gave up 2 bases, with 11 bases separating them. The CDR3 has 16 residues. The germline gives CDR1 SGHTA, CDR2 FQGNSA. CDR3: CASSLAAGSPGNTIYF. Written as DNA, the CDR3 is TGTGCCAGCAGCTTAGCGGCCGGGTCCCCTGGAAACACCATATATTTT.

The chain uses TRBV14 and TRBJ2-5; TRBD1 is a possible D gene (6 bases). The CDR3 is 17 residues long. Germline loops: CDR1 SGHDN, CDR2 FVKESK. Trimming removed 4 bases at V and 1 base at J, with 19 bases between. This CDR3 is CASSPLLRGRLQETQYF. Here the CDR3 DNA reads TGTGCCAGCAGCCCCCTTCTGAGGGGGAGACTCCAAGAGACCCAGTACTTC.

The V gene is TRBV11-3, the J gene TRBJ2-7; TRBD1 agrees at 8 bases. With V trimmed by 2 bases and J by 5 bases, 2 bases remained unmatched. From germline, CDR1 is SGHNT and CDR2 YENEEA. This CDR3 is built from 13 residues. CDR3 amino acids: CASSLHRGDEQYF. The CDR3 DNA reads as TGTGCCAGCAGCTTACACAGGGGGGACGAGCAGTACTTC.

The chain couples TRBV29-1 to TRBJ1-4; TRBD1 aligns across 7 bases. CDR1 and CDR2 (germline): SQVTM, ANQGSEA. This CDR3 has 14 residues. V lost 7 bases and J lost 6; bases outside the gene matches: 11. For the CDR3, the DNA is TGCAGCGCTGGAGGGACAGATCCTTATGAAAAACTGTTTTTT. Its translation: CSAGGTDPYEKLFF.

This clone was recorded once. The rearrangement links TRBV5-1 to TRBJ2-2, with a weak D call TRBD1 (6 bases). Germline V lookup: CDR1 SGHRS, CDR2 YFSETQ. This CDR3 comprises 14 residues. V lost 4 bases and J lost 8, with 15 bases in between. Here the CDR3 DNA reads TGCGCCAGCAGCGAGGGACACCAAGGTGGGGAGCTGTTTTTT. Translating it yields CASSEGHQGGELFF.

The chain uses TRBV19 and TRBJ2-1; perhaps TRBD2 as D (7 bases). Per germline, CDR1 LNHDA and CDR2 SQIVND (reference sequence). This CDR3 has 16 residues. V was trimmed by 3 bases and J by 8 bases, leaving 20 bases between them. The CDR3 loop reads CASSIFGGGPSDEQFF. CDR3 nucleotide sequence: TGTGCCAGTAGTATTTTTGGGGGGGGGCCTTCTGATGAGCAGTTCTTC.